This T cell receptor (beta chain) was recorded in a study of blood T cell repertoires in COVID-19. Looking at the study overall: The cDNA or gDNA used as material had been derived from T cells, B-cell-depleted T cells, or PBMCs.

Clones were read by immunoSEQ multiplex PCR, and TCRdb kept only the in-frame ones, dropping some. The sample lists some 85,000 clones, approximately 80% occurring once. This clonotype originated in a woman over 75 with acute or convalescent COVID-19. Sequencing input: peripheral blood.

CDR3 in amino acids: CASSMTGGNQPQHF. The CDR3, as DNA: TGTGCCAGTAGTATGACAGGGGGCAATCAGCCCCAGCATTTT. The chain combines TRBV19 with TRBJ1-5; 8 nucleotides agree with TRBD1. The CDR3 is 14 amino acids. V lost 3 bases to trimming and J lost 2 bases; unmatched junction nucleotides: 0. Germline CDR1 and CDR2: LNHDA and SQIVND (reference sequence). Looking up the rest from reference TRBV19 and TRBJ1-5 gives the full variable domain: DGGITQSPKYLFRKEGQNVTLSCEQNLNHDAMYWYRQDPGQGLRLIYYSQIVNDFQKGDIAEGYSVSREKKESFPLTVTSAQKNPTAFYLCASSMTGGNQPQHFGDGTRLSIL.